This T cell receptor beta chain was captured by sequencing in a study of cytomegalovirus exposure and HLA in healthy donors. PCR amplification relied on 60 Vbeta primers (plus 13 Jbeta primers). The table came from immunoSEQ multiplex PCR; TCRdb's copy has only in-frame clones and leaves some out. Here the sample spans 100,000 or so clones, less than 65% being singletons. Germline assignment: CDR1 MNHEY and CDR2 SMNVEV (reference sequence). The ends were cut back, 2 bases at V and 16 bases at J, with 9 bases in the middle. This CDR3 is 10 amino acids long. This chain joins TRBV27 and TRBJ1-3; D is perhaps TRBD1 (6 bases). The receptor comes from a woman between 25 and 40 years old in good health and CMV-seronegative. The sample comprised PBMCs. The CDR3 nucleotides read TGTGCCAGCAGTTTAACAGGGAGTTATTTT. Translation: CASSLTGSYF.